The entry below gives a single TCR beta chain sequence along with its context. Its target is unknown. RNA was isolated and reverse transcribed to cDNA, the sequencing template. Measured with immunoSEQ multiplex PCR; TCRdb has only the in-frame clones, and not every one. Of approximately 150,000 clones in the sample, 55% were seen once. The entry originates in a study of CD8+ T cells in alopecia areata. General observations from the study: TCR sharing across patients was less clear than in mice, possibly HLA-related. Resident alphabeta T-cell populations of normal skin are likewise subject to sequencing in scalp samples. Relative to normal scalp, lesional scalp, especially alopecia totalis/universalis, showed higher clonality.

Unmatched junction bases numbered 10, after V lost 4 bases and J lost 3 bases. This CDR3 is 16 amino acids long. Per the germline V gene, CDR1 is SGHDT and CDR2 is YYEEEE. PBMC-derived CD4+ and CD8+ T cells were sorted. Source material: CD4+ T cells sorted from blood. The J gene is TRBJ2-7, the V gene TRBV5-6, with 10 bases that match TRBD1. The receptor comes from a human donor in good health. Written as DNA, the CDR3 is TGTGCCAGCAGCCGGCGGGCCGGGACAGGGGACTACGAGCAGTACTTC. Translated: CASSRRAGTGDYEQYF.